This T cell receptor beta chain was obtained from a study of metastatic and nonmetastatic thyroid tumors. TCRdb re-called clones via MiXCR from the PCR reads. This table has around 22,000 clones, over 20% appearing once. Patients were all untreated before their thyroid surgery. In its sample, this clone was seen many times. This receptor was identified in a female donor with papillary thyroid cancer or a benign thyroid nodule (not recorded which). Some clones in this sample may be carry-over from other donors' samples. The sample comprised blood.

The CDR3 here is CAISEGTTTKETQYF. The CDR3 bases are TGTGCCATCAGTGAGGGGACTACTACGAAAGAGACCCAGTACTTC. V gene TRBV10-3 combines with J gene TRBJ2-5, with 7 bases matching TRBD2. CDR1 and CDR2 (germline): ENHRY, SYGVKD. The junction had 6 bases not matched to a gene; V was cut back by 2 bases and J by 3 bases. CDR3 length: 15 amino acids.